The present T cell receptor (beta chain) was sequenced within a study of blood T cells in healthy people across ages. Study details: For every two T cells, template switching captured about one barcoded beta molecule.

Every sample had a minimum of 6 million PBMCs isolated. For the second PCR, which ran for roughly 7 to 11 cycles, a sample-barcoded 5' primer and a J-beta primer mix were used. A single record per CDR3 protein comes from TCRdb applying MiXCR to the 5' RACE reads. The table shows about 1.6 million distinct CDR3 sequences, with roughly 32% occurring only once. This clonotype was recorded a few times. The antigen is unknown. V was cut by 3 bases and J by 3 bases, with 11 bases left in between. Germline CDR1 and CDR2: LGHNA and YNFKEQ. CDR3 length equals 15 residues. Broader study findings: Long-lived donors carried more naive CD4+ cells and greater diversity than aged donors. PBMCs went unsorted, and a conclusive naive versus antigen-experienced comparison was therefore prevented.

The chain joins TRBV4-2 to TRBJ2-2; D is unclear. The specimen sequenced was blood. This sequence was found in a woman in her 30s in good health. CDR3 residues: CASSHGSADTGELFF. The CDR3 DNA reads TGTGCCAGCAGCCACGGAAGTGCAGACACCGGGGAGCTGTTTTTT.